Below are 11 T cell receptor beta chains sequenced from a single sample in a study of OX40 agonist ivuxolimab in advanced cancers. Only in-frame clones appear in the TCRdb table, and some are missing; sequencing was by immunoSEQ multiplex PCR. The table has fewer than 95,000 clones, 90% to 95% seen once; the top ten hold less than 0.55%. The sequences come from CD4+ or CD8+ T cells sorted from blood, collected in a trial of the OX40 agonist ivuxolimab. The receptor source for this set is an adult with an advanced solid tumor such as melanoma, head and neck, liver or kidney cancer.

This rearrangement joins TRBV6-6 to TRBJ1-5, with D possibly being TRBD1 (5 bases). CDR1 MNHNY and CDR2 SVGAGI come from the germline V gene (reference sequence). The length of the CDR3 is 13 residues. Trimming removed 6 bases from V and 5 bases from J, with 11 bases in between. CDR3 loop: CASSGAFDQPQHF. CDR3 bases: TGTGCCAGCAGCGGGGCGTTCGATCAGCCCCAGCATTTT.

J is TRBJ1-2 and V is TRBV28; 7 bases fit TRBD1. Germline CDR1 MDHEN, CDR2 SYDVKM. The V segment lost 4 bases and the J segment 8 bases; nucleotides outside the gene matches: 16. The CDR3 loop spans 16 amino acids. This CDR3 is CASSSVEGGSAMGYTF. The CDR3 coding sequence is TGTGCCAGCAGTTCCGTAGAAGGGGGCTCGGCTATGGGCTACACCTTC.

The gene calls are TRBV18 and TRBJ1-2; 10 bases align to TRBD1. Per the germline V gene, CDR1 is KGHSH and CDR2 is LQKENI. V dropped 5 bases and J dropped 2; count of bases not matched to a gene: 5. The length of the CDR3 is 15 residues. DNA of the CDR3: TGTGCCAGCTCAAGCCCGGGACAGGGGAACTATGGCTACACCTTC. Its translation is CASSSPGQGNYGYTF.

Worth noting for this clone: Other DNA sequences in the same sample also yield this CDR3. V gene TRBV4-2 combines with J gene TRBJ2-5; weak D call: TRBD2 (7 bases). Germline-derived CDR1 and CDR2 are LGHNA and YNFKEQ. V lost 0 bases to trimming and J lost 5 bases, with 13 bases between them. The CDR3 runs to 15 residues. CDR3 coding DNA: TGTGCCAGCAGCCAAGATAGGGGGGGGCGGGAGACCCAGTACTTC. Translating it yields CASSQDRGGRETQYF.

The chain carries TRBV28 and TRBJ1-4; D is perhaps TRBD1 (6 bases). The CDR3 is 15 residues long. V lost 1 base and J lost 8, with 14 bases in between. Looked up from germline, CDR1 is MDHEN and CDR2 is SYDVKM. The CDR3 DNA reads as TGTGCCAGCAGTTTATTAAACAGGGCCGTAGAAAAACTGTTTTTT. This sequence encodes CASSLLNRAVEKLFF.

V is TRBV19 and J is TRBJ2-7; D might be TRBD1 (6 bases). Trimming removed 6 bases from V and 0 bases from J, with 12 bases in between. This CDR3 contains 14 residues. Germline CDR1 LNHDA, CDR2 SQIVND (reference sequence). This chain's CDR3 is CASRRGGISYEQYF. CDR3 nucleotides: TGTGCCAGTAGGAGAGGGGGTATCTCCTACGAGCAGTACTTC. Full variable domain (outside the CDR3, taken from reference TRBV19 and TRBJ2-7): DGGITQSPKYLFRKEGQNVTLSCEQNLNHDAMYWYRQDPGQGLRLIYYSQIVNDFQKGDIAEGYSVSREKKESFPLTVTSAQKNPTAFYLCASRRGGISYEQYFGPGTRLTVT.

CDR3: CASTREGGEGYTF. For the CDR3, the DNA is TGTGCCAGCACCCGAGAGGGGGGGGAAGGCTACACCTTC. The genes are TRBV6-5 and TRBJ1-2; the D gene is possibly TRBD1 (6 bases). Trimming left V 7 bases short and J 8 bases short, with 17 bases between. The CDR3 is 13 amino acids. Germline CDR1 and CDR2: MNHEY and SVGAGI.

The chain combines TRBV30 with TRBJ1-4; TRBD1 is a possible D gene (5 bases). V was trimmed by 3 bases and J by 14 bases, leaving 19 bases between them. The CDR3 consists of 13 residues. From germline, CDR1 is GTSNPN and CDR2 SVGIG (reference sequence). CDR3 in amino acids: CAWRSRASTKLFF. In nucleotides, the CDR3 is TGTGCCTGGAGAAGCAGGGCTTCTACGAAGCTGTTTTTT. The full variable domain, its missing parts supplied by reference TRBV30 and TRBJ1-4, is SQTIHQWPATLVQPVGSPLSLECTVEGTSNPNLYWYRQAAGRGLQLLFYSVGIGQISSEVPQNLSASRPQDRQFILSSKKLLLSDSGFYLCAWRSRASTKLFFGSGTQLSVL.

The chain employs TRBV6-1 and TRBJ1-5, with D possibly TRBD1 on 5 matching bases. The CDR3 is made up of 14 amino acids. V lost 4 bases and J 1 base, leaving 8 bases between the germline ends. The germline V gene encodes CDR1 MNHNS and CDR2 SASEGT. The CDR3 coding sequence is TGTGCCAGCAGTGCTGCAGGGAGCAATCAGCCCCAGCATTTT. Translated: CASSAAGSNQPQHF.

This clone was counted once. The V and J genes are TRBV7-2 and TRBJ2-7; D not resolved. The germline V gene has CDR1 SGHTA and CDR2 FQGNSA. The length of the CDR3 is 14 residues. Trimming stripped 3 bases from V and 2 bases from J, with 11 bases between. Here the CDR3 reads CASSFRTVPYEQYF. As DNA, the CDR3 is TGTGCCAGCAGCTTCCGGACGGTTCCCTACGAGCAGTACTTC.

The rearrangement uses TRBV6-5 and TRBJ2-1; D is perhaps TRBD1 (6 bases). The V gene lost 0 bases and the J gene lost 7 bases, with 13 bases spanning the gap. This CDR3 comprises 15 residues. Germline values: CDR1 MNHEY, CDR2 SVGAGI. The CDR3 bases are TGTGCCAGCAGTTACTCCCAGGTTAGGGGGAATGAGCAGTTCTTC. As protein: CASSYSQVRGNEQFF.